This T cell receptor (beta chain) was documented in a study of a mutant IDH1 vaccine in newly diagnosed glioma. Study-wide background: With temozolomide cycles, or 4-6 weeks after radiotherapy alone, vaccination was started. Visit V12 was scheduled at week 35 and visit V13 at week 47.

V shed 1 base and J 5 bases; nucleotides not matched to a gene: 3. CDR1 is SNHLY, CDR2 FYNNEI, per germline. The CDR3 has 14 residues. The time point denotes: week 35, safety follow-up. Mutant IDH1 20-mer peptide, at 300 ug, made up each vaccine dose, with topical imiquimod. Worth noting for this clone: What it binds is unknown.

Sequencing was performed with immunoSEQ multiplex PCR; in TCRdb, only in-frame clones are kept and a portion is missing. The table includes some 60,000 clones, roughly 76% detected once. The sequence was obtained from a man aged 35 to 55 with glioma. This sequence joins TRBV2 and TRBJ2-5; 8 nucleotides match TRBD1. The sample here was PBMCs, taken from a glioma patient whose treatment included an IDH1 peptide vaccine. The CDR3 sequence: CASSEVDRGETQYF. CDR3 sequence (DNA): TGTGCCAGCAGTGAAGTCGACAGGGGTGAGACCCAGTACTTC.